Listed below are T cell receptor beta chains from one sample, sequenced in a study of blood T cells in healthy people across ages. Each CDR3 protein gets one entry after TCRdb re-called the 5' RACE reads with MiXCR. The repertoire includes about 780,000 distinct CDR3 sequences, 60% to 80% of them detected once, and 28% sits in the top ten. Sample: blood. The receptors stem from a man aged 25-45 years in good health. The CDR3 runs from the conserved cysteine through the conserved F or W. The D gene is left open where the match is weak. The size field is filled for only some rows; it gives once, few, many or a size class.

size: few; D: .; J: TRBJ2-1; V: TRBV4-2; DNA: TGTGCCAGCAGCCAAGAACGGACATGGTACAATGAGCAGTTCTTC; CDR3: CASSQERTWYNEQFF
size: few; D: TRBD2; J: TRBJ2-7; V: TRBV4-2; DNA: TGTGCCAGCAGCCAAGTAACGGGTAGCGGGGGGTCTAGCGACGAGCAGTACTTC; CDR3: CASSQVTGSGGSSDEQYF
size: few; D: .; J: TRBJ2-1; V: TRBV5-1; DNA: TGCGCCAGCAGCCCCAGAGACCCTGAGCAGTTCTTC; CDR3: CASSPRDPEQFF
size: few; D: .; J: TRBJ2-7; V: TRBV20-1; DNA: TGCAGTGCTAGGGGCGCGGGCTACGAGCAGTACTTC; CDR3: CSARGAGYEQYF
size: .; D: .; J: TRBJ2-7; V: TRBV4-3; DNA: TGCGCCAGCAGCCGAGAGGACAACCCCGGGGACGAGCAGTACTTC; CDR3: CASSREDNPGDEQYF
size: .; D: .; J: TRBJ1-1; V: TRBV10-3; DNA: TGTGCCATCAGTGAGAGCCCGAGCACTGAAGCTTTCTTT; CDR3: CAISESPSTEAFF
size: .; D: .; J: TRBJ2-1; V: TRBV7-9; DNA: TGTGCCAGCAACTCCCCACGGCAGAACAGGGTATCGTACAATGAGCAGTTCTTC; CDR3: CASNSPRQNRVSYNEQFF
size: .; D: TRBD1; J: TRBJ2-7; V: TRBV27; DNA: TGTGCCAGCAGTTCTAAGAGACAGGGCGAGCAGTACTTC; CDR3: CASSSKRQGEQYF
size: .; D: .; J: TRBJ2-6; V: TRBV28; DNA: TGTGCCACCTTCTACTCTGGGGCCAACGTCCTGACTTTC; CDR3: CATFYSGANVLTF
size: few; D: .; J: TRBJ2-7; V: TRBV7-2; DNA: TGTGCCAGCAGCGAACGGGACACGTATGTAACCTACGAGCAGTACTTC; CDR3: CASSERDTYVTYEQYF
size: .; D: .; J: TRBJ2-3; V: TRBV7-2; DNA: TGTGCCAGCAGCTTTTATGAGGCAGATACGCAGTATTTT; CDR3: CASSFYEADTQYF